Listed below are T cell receptor beta chains from one sample, sequenced in a study of chemoradiotherapy in HPV16-positive cancers. Sequencing was performed with immunoSEQ multiplex PCR; in TCRdb, only in-frame clones are kept and a portion is missing. The repertoire has 30,000 to 45,000 clones, over 75% of them found once; the top ten carry around 4%. This sample comprised blood, obtained from a patient who underwent chemoradiotherapy. Receptors originate from a human donor with HPV-associated anogenital cancer. Each CDR3 is given with its conserved first and last residue. A D gene is named only where the DNA matches it firmly. For some rows the clone size is stated as once, few or many, or as a class when expanded; others skip it.

V: TRBV4-1; D: TRBD1; J: TRBJ1-5; size: NA; CDR3: CASSRIKPGQGSSYANQPQHF; DNA: TGCGCCAGCAGCCGCATCAAACCGGGACAGGGTTCTTCCTACGCCAATCAGCCCCAGCATTTT
V: TRBV30; D: NA; J: TRBJ2-1; size: NA; CDR3: CAWSVRGLPSYNEQFF; DNA: TGTGCCTGGAGTGTACGTGGACTCCCTTCCTACAATGAGCAGTTCTTC
V: TRBV7-9; D: TRBD1; J: TRBJ1-4; size: NA; CDR3: CASSQGAFNEKLFF; DNA: TGTGCCAGCAGCCAGGGGGCTTTTAATGAAAAACTGTTTTTT
V: TRBV19; D: TRBD1; J: TRBJ2-7; size: NA; CDR3: CASRPGQTLAEQYF; DNA: TGTGCCAGTAGACCGGGACAGACCCTTGCCGAGCAGTACTTC
V: TRBV28; D: NA; J: TRBJ1-2; size: few; CDR3: CASRPRDEANYGYTF; DNA: TGTGCCAGCAGACCCCGGGACGAGGCTAACTATGGCTACACCTTC
V: TRBV18; D: TRBD2; J: TRBJ2-1; size: NA; CDR3: CASSTGLVSYEQFF; DNA: TGTGCCAGCTCAACGGGACTAGTTTCGTATGAGCAGTTCTTC
V: TRBV25-1; D: NA; J: TRBJ2-1; size: NA; CDR3: CASSDQGQGNNEQFF; DNA: TGTGCCAGCAGTGATCAGGGACAAGGCAACAATGAGCAGTTCTTC
V: TRBV7-2; D: NA; J: TRBJ1-4; size: NA; CDR3: CASSTVGFQELFF; DNA: TGTGCCAGCAGCACCGTCGGTTTTCAAGAACTGTTTTTT
V: TRBV6-5; D: TRBD1; J: TRBJ1-2; size: NA; CDR3: CASRMDRNYGYTF; DNA: TGTGCCAGCAGAATGGACAGGAACTATGGCTACACCTTC
V: TRBV19; D: TRBD2; J: TRBJ2-5; size: NA; CDR3: CASSIGGGQETQYF; DNA: TGTGCCAGTAGTATCGGGGGGGGCCAAGAGACCCAGTACTTC
V: TRBV4-1; D: TRBD1; J: TRBJ1-4; size: NA; CDR3: CASSQFKMPGQGSSLNEKLFF; DNA: TGCGCCAGCAGCCAATTTAAAATGCCGGGACAGGGCTCTTCTTTAAATGAAAAACTGTTTTTT
V: TRBV2; D: NA; J: TRBJ1-5; size: NA; CDR3: CASSSGPYSNQPQHF; DNA: TGTGCCAGCAGTTCAGGACCGTATAGCAATCAGCCCCAGCATTTT
V: TRBV11-2; D: NA; J: TRBJ1-2; size: NA; CDR3: CASSVSGRSYGYTF; DNA: TGTGCCAGCAGTGTGTCGGGACGGAGCTATGGCTACACCTTC
V: TRBV7-3; D: NA; J: TRBJ2-7; size: few; CDR3: CASSSKGEGGHRQYF; DNA: TGTGCCAGCAGCTCCAAAGGTGAAGGGGGACATAGGCAGTACTTC
V: TRBV7-3; D: NA; J: TRBJ2-1; size: once; CDR3: CASSLSARNEQFF; DNA: TGTGCCAGCAGCTTATCCGCACGAAATGAGCAGTTCTTC
V: TRBV7-9; D: TRBD2; J: TRBJ2-7; size: NA; CDR3: CASSTRGGGGSSYEQYF; DNA: TGTGCCAGCAGCACAAGGGGCGGGGGGGGAAGCTCCTACGAGCAGTACTTC
V: TRBV7-9; D: TRBD1; J: TRBJ2-3; size: NA; CDR3: CATEGATDTQYF; DNA: TGTGCCACCGAGGGGGCAACAGATACGCAGTATTTT
V: TRBV25-1; D: TRBD1; J: TRBJ1-2; size: NA; CDR3: CASSVQGVGYGYTF; DNA: TGTGCCAGCAGTGTACAGGGGGTAGGCTATGGCTACACCTTC
V: TRBV6-5; D: TRBD2; J: TRBJ2-3; size: NA; CDR3: CASSSSGGSSQYF; DNA: TGTGCCAGCAGTTCCAGCGGGGGGTCCTCGCAGTATTTT
V: TRBV6-6; D: NA; J: TRBJ1-1; size: NA; CDR3: CAILQASNTEAFF; DNA: TGTGCCATCCTACAGGCGTCGAACACTGAAGCTTTCTTT
V: TRBV18; D: NA; J: TRBJ1-4; size: NA; CDR3: CASSSSIVTTHNEKLFF; DNA: TGTGCCAGCTCATCAAGTATTGTCACGACCCATAATGAAAAACTGTTTTTT
V: TRBV15; D: NA; J: TRBJ1-4; size: NA; CDR3: CATSRELSNGREKLFF; DNA: TGTGCCACCAGCAGAGAATTGTCCAATGGAAGGGAAAAACTGTTTTTT
V: TRBV5-4; D: TRBD2; J: TRBJ2-3; size: NA; CDR3: CASSLGGLAGGPRDTQYF; DNA: TGTGCCAGCAGCTTGGGGGGACTAGCGGGGGGGCCTAGAGATACGCAGTATTTT
V: TRBV6-1; D: NA; J: TRBJ2-7; size: NA; CDR3: CASSGVQGRNEQYF; DNA: TGTGCCAGCAGTGGGGTGCAGGGGAGGAACGAGCAGTACTTC
V: TRBV5-6; D: NA; J: TRBJ1-5; size: NA; CDR3: CASSLSQGNQPQHF; DNA: TGTGCCAGCAGCTTAAGCCAGGGCAATCAGCCCCAGCATTTT
V: TRBV5-6; D: TRBD1; J: TRBJ1-4; size: NA; CDR3: CASSGGQGITNEKLFF; DNA: TGTGCCAGCAGCGGGGGACAGGGCATAACTAATGAAAAACTGTTTTTT
V: TRBV6-1; D: NA; J: TRBJ1-3; size: once; CDR3: CASRTDLGNTIYF; DNA: TGTGCCAGCAGGACAGATCTCGGAAACACCATATATTTT
V: TRBV11-2; D: NA; J: TRBJ1-1; size: NA; CDR3: CASSWGSGNTEAFF; DNA: TGTGCCAGCAGTTGGGGGTCGGGGAACACTGAAGCTTTCTTT
V: TRBV7-9; D: NA; J: TRBJ2-1; size: NA; CDR3: CASSPRAGYNEQFF; DNA: TGTGCCAGCAGCCCCCGGGCCGGATACAATGAGCAGTTCTTC
V: TRBV7-8; D: NA; J: TRBJ1-2; size: NA; CDR3: CASSLGPSGYDGYTF; DNA: TGTGCCAGCAGCTTGGGGCCCTCGGGGTACGATGGCTACACCTTC
V: TRBV5-4; D: TRBD2; J: TRBJ2-7; size: NA; CDR3: CASSPGASGGLISYEQYF; DNA: TGTGCCAGCAGCCCGGGGGCTAGCGGGGGGCTGATCTCCTACGAGCAGTACTTC
V: TRBV11-2; D: TRBD2; J: TRBJ2-1; size: NA; CDR3: CASSLRTSGGYEQFF; DNA: TGTGCCAGCAGCCTCAGGACTAGCGGGGGATATGAGCAGTTCTTC
V: TRBV6-5; D: NA; J: TRBJ2-7; size: NA; CDR3: CASSYSSTGSYEQYF; DNA: TGTGCCAGCAGTTACTCGAGTACAGGGAGCTACGAGCAGTACTTC
V: TRBV10-3; D: TRBD1; J: TRBJ1-2; size: NA; CDR3: CAISGGTAPYGYTF; DNA: TGTGCCATCAGTGGCGGGACAGCCCCCTATGGCTACACCTTC
V: TRBV5-1; D: NA; J: TRBJ1-1; size: few; CDR3: CASSIGEGNTEAFF; DNA: TGCGCCAGCAGCATAGGGGAGGGAAACACTGAAGCTTTCTTT
V: TRBV6-6; D: NA; J: TRBJ2-1; size: NA; CDR3: CASSLRGAGQFF; DNA: TGTGCCAGCAGTCTCCGGGGGGCGGGGCAGTTCTTC
V: TRBV27; D: NA; J: TRBJ1-6; size: NA; CDR3: CASSAARGWNSPLHF; DNA: TGTGCCAGCAGCGCCGCGAGGGGGTGGAATTCACCCCTCCACTTT
V: TRBV9; D: NA; J: TRBJ1-2; size: NA; CDR3: CASSHGGDGYTF; DNA: TGTGCCAGCAGCCACGGGGGGGATGGCTACACCTTC
V: TRBV5-1; D: NA; J: TRBJ1-2; size: once; CDR3: CASTREGTQLGYTF; DNA: TGCGCCAGCACCCGGGAAGGAACACAACTTGGCTACACCTTC